This T cell receptor (beta chain) was sequenced during a study of blood T cell repertoires in COVID-19. Study information: Italy, Spain and the United States were the sources of the convalescent and acute COVID-19 samples. Sample material is recorded as cDNA or gDNA derived from T cells, B-cell-depleted T cells, or PBMCs.

The CDR3 runs to 14 residues. CDR1 MDHEN and CDR2 SYDVKM come from the germline V gene. The germline V and J ends were trimmed by 7 bases and 10 bases, with 17 bases remaining between them. In the original processing: From reference gene primer amplification, estimates of nucleated cell counts were derived. The repertoire was sequenced with immunoSEQ multiplex PCR; TCRdb's copy has only in-frame clones and lacks some. The DNA gave D and trimming, while V, J and clone size come from that table. The table includes 100,000 to 150,000 clones, 85% to 90% detected once. The source is a human donor in a cohort sampled during active COVID-19. The chain couples TRBV28 to TRBJ1-6; a possible D gene is TRBD1 (5 bases). Source material: peripheral blood. DNA of the CDR3: TGTGCCAGCACCTTAGAGGACATTACCTCACCCCTCCACTTT. It is translated as CASTLEDITSPLHF.